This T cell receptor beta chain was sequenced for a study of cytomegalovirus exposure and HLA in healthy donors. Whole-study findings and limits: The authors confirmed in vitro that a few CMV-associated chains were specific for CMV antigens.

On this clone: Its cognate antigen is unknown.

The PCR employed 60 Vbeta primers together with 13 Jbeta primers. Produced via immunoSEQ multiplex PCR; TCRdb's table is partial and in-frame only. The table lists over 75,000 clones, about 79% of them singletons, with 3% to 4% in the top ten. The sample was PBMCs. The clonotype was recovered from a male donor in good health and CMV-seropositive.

CDR3 region: CASNFQGSQETQYF. The CDR3 nucleotides are TGTGCCAGCAATTTTCAGGGATCACAAGAGACCCAGTACTTC. The genes are TRBV6-5 and TRBJ2-5; a weak D match, TRBD1 (5 bases). The CDR3 length is 14 residues. Trimming took 7 bases from V and 2 from J, leaving 14 bases between them. Germline CDR1 MNHEY, CDR2 SVGAGI.